A single sample gave rise to the 28 T cell receptor beta chains below, sequenced in a study of response to subunit inactivated influenza vaccine. TCRdb re-called the RT-PCR reads through MiXCR, storing one row per CDR3 protein. The repertoire holds 550,000 to 800,000 distinct CDR3 sequences, with around 14% as singletons. Material: PBMCs from blood, obtained roughly 2 weeks before vaccination. The source is a man in his fifties or sixties who received an inactivated influenza vaccine.

This chain joins TRBV7-3 and TRBJ2-1; possibly TRBD1 for D (7 bases). Germline CDR1 SGHTA, CDR2 FQGTGA. Trimming removed 5 bases at V and 8 bases at J, with 13 bases between. The CDR3 contains 13 residues. CDR3 residues: CASSASGGYEQFF. CDR3 DNA sequence: TGTGCCAGCAGCGCATCAGGGGGGTATGAGCAGTTCTTC.

The chain combines TRBV21-1 with TRBJ2-1. TRBV21-1 is a pseudogene. The CDR3 is made up of 12 amino acids. The CDR3 nucleotides read TGTGCCAGCAGCAAAGGGCCCAATGAGCAGTTCTTC. It specifies CASSKGPNEQFF.

This clonotype was detected only a few times. The chain has TRBV20-1 and TRBJ2-7; D is unresolved. CDR1 and CDR2 from the germline V gene are DFQATT and SNEGSKA (reference sequence). The germline V and J ends were trimmed by 5 bases and 5 bases, with 22 bases remaining between them. CDR3 length: 15 amino acids. This CDR3 is CSAFRKERNPNEQYF. CDR3 coding DNA: TGCAGTGCTTTCCGGAAAGAACGCAACCCGAACGAGCAGTACTTC.

This clonotype showed up just a few times. The chain is built from TRBV6-2 or TRBV6-3 and TRBJ2-7; TRBD1 is a possible D gene (6 bases). The V end was cut by 2 bases, the J end by 9 bases, with 17 bases between. Germline CDR1 and CDR2: MNHEY and SVGEGT. The CDR3 runs 14 residues. The CDR3 nucleotides read TGTGCCAGCAGTTACGTTGGGACAACCCTCGGGCAGTACTTC. Amino acid sequence: CASSYVGTTLGQYF.

This chain links TRBV28 with TRBJ2-7; D is ambiguous. The CDR3 runs 13 residues. Germline-derived CDR1 and CDR2 are MDHEN and SYDVKM. The V end lost 2 bases, the J end lost 6 bases, and 11 bases lay between the germline ends. The CDR3 DNA reads as TGTGCCAGCAGTTTAGGCCGGCGTATCGAGCAGTACTTC. Amino acids: CASSLGRRIEQYF.

Many counts were recorded for this clonotype. The junction departs from the called germline gene at one end, perhaps through a read error. The V call is TRBV5-1, the J call TRBJ2-2; D might be TRBD1 or TRBD2, each matching 5 bases. Per the germline V gene, CDR1 is SGHRS and CDR2 is YFSETQ. This CDR3 has 15 residues. CDR3 DNA sequence: TGTGCCAGCAGTAGTGGGACGGTGAACACCGGGGAGCTGTTTTTT. It translates to CASSSGTVNTGELFF.

V usage is TRBV12-3 or TRBV12-4 and J usage is TRBJ1-1; 7 bases fit TRBD1. The ends lost 4 bases at V and 1 base at J; junction bases unmatched: 9. The length of the CDR3 is 16 residues. The CDR3 DNA sequence: TGTGCCAGCAGTTCGAGGGGGCTCGGGCGGAACACTGAAGCTTTCTTT. Its translation is CASSSRGLGRNTEAFF.

DNA for the CDR3: TGTGCCAGCAGTTTCGGTGGGGGTGGGCAAGAGACCCAGTACTTC. Translating gives CASSFGGGGQETQYF. The chain employs TRBV28 and TRBJ2-5; D tentatively reads TRBD1 or TRBD2 (5 bases each). Trimming removed 3 bases at V and 2 bases at J, with 13 bases between. Germline-derived CDR1 and CDR2 are MDHEN and SYDVKM. The CDR3 runs to 15 residues.

The chain uses TRBV24-1 and TRBJ1-2; TRBD1 aligns across 7 bases. CDR1 and CDR2 from the germline V gene are KGHDR and SFDVKD. Trimming removed 4 bases from V and 7 bases from J; junction bases left unmatched: 2. This CDR3 is built from 12 residues. The DNA for the CDR3 is TGTGCCACCAGTGACGACAGGGCTGGCTACACCTTC. Residues: CATSDDRAGYTF.

This clonotype was found a few times. This sequence joins TRBV28 and TRBJ2-7; 8 positions agree with TRBD1. The V gene end was trimmed by 3 bases and the J gene end by 2 bases; junction bases not matched to a gene: 12. Germline lookup yields CDR1 MDHEN and CDR2 SYDVKM. This CDR3 spans 17 amino acids. CDR3 residues: CASSLMQTGVRTYEQYF. CDR3 coding DNA: TGTGCCAGCAGTTTGATGCAGACAGGGGTTCGAACCTACGAGCAGTACTTC.

The sample holds a few counts of this clonotype. The chain joins TRBV4-2 to TRBJ2-1, with 8 positions matching TRBD1. CDR1 is LGHNA and CDR2 is YNFKEQ in the germline V gene. The CDR3 spans 16 residues. With V trimmed by 1 base and J by 4 bases, 6 bases remained unmatched. The CDR3 nucleotides are TGTGCCAGCAGCCAAGGCCGGACAGGGAATTACAATGAGCAGTTCTTC. Its protein is CASSQGRTGNYNEQFF.

In its sample, this clonotype was seen a few times. This sequence joins TRBV24-1 and TRBJ2-7, with D possibly matching TRBD1 (6 bases). Looked up from germline, CDR1 is KGHDR and CDR2 is SFDVKD. The CDR3 loop spans 14 amino acids. Trimming removed 3 bases at V and 6 bases at J, with 14 bases between. The CDR3 spells CATSDAGTPSEQYF. The CDR3 DNA reads as TGTGCCACCAGTGATGCCGGGACACCTAGCGAGCAGTACTTC.

This clonotype was found many times. The V call is TRBV7-9, the J call TRBJ2-1; TRBD1 matches 7 bases. The J segment lost 9 bases and the V segment lost 2 bases, leaving 4 bases of the junction unmatched. Germline CDR1 and CDR2: SEHNR and FQNEAQ (reference sequence). The CDR3 length is 13 residues. This CDR3 reads CASSLRGPIEQFF. The CDR3 DNA follows: TGTGCCAGCAGCTTAAGGGGGCCGATTGAGCAGTTCTTC.

The chain recombines TRBV28 with TRBJ2-4; 7 bases are shared with TRBD1. This CDR3 is 16 amino acids long. Germline V gives CDR1 MDHEN, CDR2 SYDVKM. Trimming cost V 1 base and J 2 bases; bases outside gene matches: 5. The CDR3 here is CASSLSGTASKNIQYF. CDR3 sequence (DNA): TGTGCCAGCAGTTTATCGGGGACAGCCTCCAAAAACATTCAGTACTTC.

This clonotype was seen a handful of times. As DNA, the CDR3 is TGTGCCAGCAGTTACGTATGGTACGAGCAGTACTTC. It specifies CASSYVWYEQYF. The chain employs TRBV6-2 or TRBV6-3 and TRBJ2-7; D unclear. The length of the CDR3 is 12 residues. Deletions cut 2 bases from V and 4 bases from J, with 6 bases between. Germline assignment: CDR1 MNHEY and CDR2 SVGEGT.

This chain connects TRBV3-1 to TRBJ2-1, with unresolved D. CDR1 LGHDT and CDR2 YNNKEL come from the germline V gene (reference sequence). The V end was cut by 2 bases, the J end by 6 bases, with 8 bases between. The CDR3 extends over 13 amino acids. The CDR3 nucleotides read TGTGCCAGCAGCCAATCAGGAAGCAATGAGCAGTTCTTC. Amino acid sequence: CASSQSGSNEQFF.

J is TRBJ2-7 and V is TRBV7-9, with D unclear. Germline V lookup: CDR1 SEHNR, CDR2 FQNEAQ (reference sequence). This CDR3 comprises 16 residues. Trimming shortened V by 7 bases and J by 2 bases, and 21 bases separated the two germline ends. The CDR3 here is CASTLGGASWTYEQYF. The DNA for the CDR3 is TGTGCCAGCACCCTAGGTGGCGCCTCCTGGACCTACGAGCAGTACTTC.

The chain couples TRBV9 to TRBJ1-6; D unresolved. The CDR3 length is 13 residues. Trimming removed 4 bases from V and 13 bases from J, with 15 bases in between. Germline CDR1 is SGDLS and CDR2 is YYNGEE. The CDR3 DNA sequence: TGTGCCAGCAGCCCCCAAACGAGGGCGCCCCTCCACTTT. It is translated as CASSPQTRAPLHF.

This clonotype came up many times. The V and J genes are TRBV20-1 and TRBJ2-5; TRBD2 agrees at 11 bases. This CDR3 is built from 14 residues. The V and J ends lost 2 bases and 4 bases, in that order; junction bases with no gene match: 3. Germline CDR1 DFQATT, CDR2 SNEGSKA (reference sequence). For the CDR3, the DNA is TGCAGTGCTAGATGGCTAGCGGGGGGAGAGACCCAGTACTTC. Translation gives CSARWLAGGETQYF.

This clonotype was seen only a few times. The CDR3, as DNA: TGCGCCAGCAGCCCCTCGGGTGGGAGTATTAATGAGCAGTTCTTC. It yields the protein CASSPSGGSINEQFF. The genes are TRBV5-1 and TRBJ2-1, with a weak D call TRBD2 (5 bases). V was clipped by 4 bases and J by 7 bases, with 18 bases between them. CDR3 length equals 15 residues. Germline V CDR1 and CDR2: SGHRS, YFSETQ. The full variable domain, its missing parts supplied by reference TRBV5-1 and TRBJ2-1, is KAGVTQTPRYLIKTRGQQVTLSCSPISGHRSVSWYQQTPGQGLQFLFEYFSETQRNKGNFPGRFSGRQFSNSRSEMNVSTLELGDSALYLCASSPSGGSINEQFFGPGTRLTVL.

The chain has TRBV5-1 and TRBJ2-7, with 7 bases aligning to TRBD1. The CDR3 extends over 14 amino acids. Germline trimming cut 3 bases from V and 2 bases from J; bases unmatched to any gene: 5. The germline V gene encodes CDR1 SGHRS and CDR2 YFSETQ. CDR3 sequence reads: CASSWDSVAYEQYF. In nucleotides, the CDR3 is TGCGCCAGCAGCTGGGACAGTGTCGCCTACGAGCAGTACTTC.

The chain carries TRBV10-3 and TRBJ2-1; D is unclear. This CDR3 has 14 amino acids. Germline V gives CDR1 ENHRY, CDR2 SYGVKD. V dropped 9 bases and J dropped 0 bases, with 12 bases sitting between them. CDR3 protein: CAIAPGSSYNEQFF. The CDR3, as DNA: TGTGCCATTGCCCCGGGTAGCTCCTACAATGAGCAGTTCTTC.

This clonotype was counted ten times or more. V gene TRBV5-1 combines with J gene TRBJ2-3, with D perhaps matching TRBD1 (6 bases). The CDR3 sequence is 15 residues long. V lost 3 bases to trimming and J lost 1 base, with 12 bases between them. CDR1 is SGHRS, CDR2 YFSETQ, per germline. The CDR3 DNA is TGCGCCAGCAGCTACGGGACACGACGCACAGATACGCAGTATTTT. Protein: CASSYGTRRTDTQYF.

V gene TRBV11-2 combines with J gene TRBJ2-1; 8 nucleotides line up with TRBD1. After removal of 5 bases from V and 5 bases from J, the junction contained 8 bases not matched to a gene. CDR3 size: 15 residues. Germline V CDR1 and CDR2: SGHAT, FQNNGV. Here the CDR3 reads CASSPMRGQDNEQFF. The CDR3 bases are TGTGCCAGCAGCCCAATGCGGGGACAGGACAATGAGCAGTTCTTC.

A few counts support this clonotype. J is TRBJ2-3 and V is TRBV2; TRBD2 aligns across 9 bases. The CDR3 length is 16 residues. Losses at the gene ends were 6 bases for V and 1 base for J; bases not matched to a gene: 8. Per germline, CDR1 SNHLY and CDR2 FYNNEI. CDR3 bases: TGTGCCAGCAGGATATCGAGGACTAGCGGCACAGATACGCAGTATTTT. As protein: CASRISRTSGTDTQYF.

V is TRBV29-1 and J is TRBJ2-3; D possibly corresponds to TRBD2 (6 bases). Trimming removed 3 bases at V and 4 bases at J, with 14 bases between. Germline V lookup: CDR1 SQVTM, CDR2 ANQGSEA. The CDR3 spans 14 residues. CDR3 loop: CSVDKRVQADTQYF. The CDR3 DNA sequence: TGCAGCGTTGATAAGCGGGTACAGGCAGATACGCAGTATTTT.

This clonotype was seen a handful of times. The CDR3 here is CASSPGRHSGANVLTF. As DNA, the CDR3 is TGTGCCAGCAGCCCCGGACGCCACTCTGGGGCCAACGTCCTGACTTTC. The rearrangement links TRBV5-6 to TRBJ2-6; D unclear. CDR3 size: 16 residues. The V end was cut by 4 bases, the J end by 0 bases, with 11 bases between. CDR1 is SGHDT and CDR2 is YYEEEE in the germline V gene.

This clonotype turned up a few times. The chain employs TRBV4-3 and TRBJ2-2, with D unresolved. V dropped 0 bases and J dropped 6 bases, with 11 bases sitting between them. Germline values: CDR1 LGHNA, CDR2 YSLEER. This CDR3 contains 15 residues. As DNA, the CDR3 is TGCGCCAGCAGCCAAGATCGACTGGCCGCCGGGGAGCTGTTTTTT. Translation gives CASSQDRLAAGELFF.